A selection of T cell receptor beta chains follows, all from one sample in a study of blood T cell repertoires in COVID-19. Sequenced by immunoSEQ multiplex PCR; TCRdb stores in-frame clones only, minus some. The table includes about 150,000 clones, approximately 79% detected once. Material: PBMCs or T cells enriched from blood (not recorded which). The receptors shown here come from a woman aged 70 to 79 in a cohort exposed to, infected with or recovered from COVID-19 (not recorded which). Each CDR3 is given with its conserved first and last residue. Each record gives: J gene, V gene, CDR3 protein.

>TRBJ1-1|TRBV3-1/TRBV3-2
CASSHGAGGNTEAFF
>TRBJ2-7|TRBV4-2
CASSLPGQGSYEQYF
>TRBJ2-7|TRBV7-9
CASSETSQEQYF
>TRBJ1-1|TRBV5-4
CASSLGDSSTEAFF
>TRBJ2-7|TRBV27
CASHRGGPGGFYEQYF
>TRBJ1-4|TRBV15
CATSRLPGQGDEKLFF
>TRBJ2-7|TRBV18
CASSSEGLEGVNF
>TRBJ1-3|TRBV7-9
CASSRATVASGNTIYF
>TRBJ2-7|TRBV12-3/TRBV12-4
CASSLQSAYEQYF
>TRBJ1-1|TRBV13
CASSSRAVRQGATEAFF
>TRBJ2-7|TRBV6-5
CASNIRDNYEQYF
>TRBJ2-2|TRBV28
CASSFHGVYTGELFF
>TRBJ1-2|TRBV3-1/TRBV3-2
CASSYGTALRGGYTF
>TRBJ2-5|TRBV7-8
CASSRSQYSGRRETQYF
>TRBJ1-2|TRBV28
CASTLDGKGYTF
>TRBJ1-1|TRBV28
CASSPGRRYTEAFF
>TRBJ1-6|TRBV28
CASTHGGAYNSPLHF
>TRBJ2-7|TRBV18
CASSPPTGVRFSYEQYF
>TRBJ1-1|TRBV27
CASSTGTWGTEAFF
>TRBJ2-1|TRBV29-1
CSVRGSSYNEQFF
>TRBJ1-5|TRBV10-3
CAISQGVGSNQPQHF
>TRBJ2-5|TRBV27
CASRGVHETQYF
>TRBJ2-1|TRBV7-6
CASSFQQAGEADEQFF
>TRBJ1-2|TRBV27
CASSPTGTGDYGYTF
>TRBJ1-5|TRBV28
CASSSGQGNQPQHF
>TRBJ2-2|TRBV3-1/TRBV3-2
CASRDTLASSGELFF